This TCR beta chain was found in a study of blood T cell repertoires in COVID-19. Overall study: Spain, Italy and the United States supplied samples that represented acute and convalescent COVID-19.

Trimming took off 7 bases at V and 2 bases at J, with 18 bases between the two ends. Per germline, CDR1 MRHNA and CDR2 SNTAGT. The CDR3 loop spans 16 amino acids. Per the original methods: Amplifying reference gene primers gave estimates of nucleated cell counts. Method: immunoSEQ multiplex PCR; TCRdb's copy keeps in-frame clones and lacks some. V and J calls and clone size are given by that table; D and trimming were obtained from the DNA. The data show roughly 220,000 clones, about 80% seen once. This receptor was taken from a woman between 25 and 40 years old who had recovered from COVID-19. The chain joins TRBV6-4 to TRBJ2-1, with a weak D call TRBD2 (6 bases). The sequencing input was peripheral blood. The CDR3 DNA is TGTGCCAGCACCCAAGAAGGCGGGAACCCCTACAATGAGCAGTTCTTC. Its protein product is CASTQEGGNPYNEQFF.